This T cell receptor (beta chain) was sequenced for a study of cytomegalovirus exposure and HLA in healthy donors (dated by TCRdb to the late 2010s). About the study as a whole: In an earlier analysis of about 560 of the donors, 250 to 350 Gb of sequence data and some 120 million unique TCR beta sequences from some 170 million T cells were reported. An early release that covered fewer than 750 HLA-typed donors contained 250 to 350 gigabases of sequencing data and 75 million to 100 million unique TCR sequences. Among the roughly 390 genotyped donors, about 83% belonged to the genetic ancestry cluster associated with self-reported Caucasian donors. The study was designed to test whether signatures of past pathogen exposure could be identified by cataloging public T cell receptors. The study used immunosequencing to profile the T cell repertoires of approximately 690 subjects and linked those repertoires to cytomegalovirus serostatus. Besides the first cohort of about 730 subjects, a separate validation cohort made up of about 120 different subjects was used. The study combined high-throughput TCR immunosequencing, statistical association of individual TCRs with disease status, and machine learning to predict cytomegalovirus infection status. A later analysis re-examined previously published TCR beta repertoires from several hundred donors and added high-resolution HLA genotyping to investigate patterns of TCR occurrence. In the later analysis, no new phenotypic data were used to find candidate immune exposures; instead, reliance was placed on TCR beta sequences and their occurrence across donors. To decide whether each TCR beta V gene segment behaved as functional or pseudogenic, an earlier analysis of 587 of the donors relied on high-throughput TCR beta sequencing. Donor age, sex, ethnicity and CMV serostatus were compiled alongside the repertoire data. A later genetic analysis used genome-wide SNP genotypes for about 65% of the 666 donors, treating that subset as a discovery cohort. Every discovery cohort repertoire had been produced on one sequencing platform. HLA typing covered class I and class II loci at four-digit resolution. Typing coverage varied by locus: roughly 620-640 donors for A, B, C, DRB1 and DQB1; around 560 for DQA1; 606 for DPA1; around 450 for DPB1. Because of strong linkage in the cohort, four to six DR-DQ haplotypes were treated as single units for association and clustering. Among roughly 370 genotyped donors of the cohort, an average of approximately 250,000 unique TCR beta nucleotide sequences were sequenced per donor, roughly 20% of them non-productive. Findings and caveats that apply to the study as a whole: In a later analysis, most CMV-associated TCR beta chains were found to appear HLA-restricted, with HLA associations seemingly driven largely by CMV exposure. A later analysis reported that several top co-occurrence clusters appeared linked to parvovirus B19, influenza, CMV and Epstein-Barr virus. In an earlier analysis of approximately 590 of the donors, most TCR beta V segments appeared in productive rearrangements about 87% or about 30% of the time, broadly matching IMGT annotations. Because the 87-base-pair reads could not distinguish some IMGT-functional V segments, including TRBV6-2 and TRBV6-3, those segments were excluded. Because HLA typing was unavailable for some donors at each locus, only the typed subset was used in association tests. Sequencing depth was assumed to be roughly uniform across donors in the presence/absence analyses, though that assumption may not hold. In vitro tests confirmed that a few of the cytomegalovirus-associated TCR beta chains recognize cytomegalovirus antigens. A later analysis associated about 16,000 TCR beta sequences with specific HLA alleles at a false discovery rate of 0.05. The study gave a list of more than 150 TCR beta chains associated with cytomegalovirus. Correlated functional status among segregating V segments might be attributable to linkage disequilibrium, but an unknown experimental factor could not be ruled out. Over 15 rarely observed V segments, including chromosome 9 orphons, were excluded from the earlier analysis of 550 to 700 of the donors because counts were too low. A later analysis found that TCR association rates varied across HLA loci, with DRB1 alleles showing the most associated TCRs and HLA-C alleles the fewest. The only immune exposure information available for the cohort was CMV serostatus. A group of highly shared sequence variants was considered likely to be a technical artifact of the sequencing pipeline. According to the authors, the approach could potentially be generalized to other disease states and immunological phenotypes. The cohort was sequenced for TCR beta chains only, and without alpha or paired-chain data the features that could be detected were limited. A later genetic analysis associated a missense DCLRE1C variant with V-gene and J-gene trimming of TCR beta chains, and an independent cohort replicated the association. A further reported finding was that TCR beta sequences accurately predicted the HLA-A and HLA-B alleles for most subjects in the first cohort. Compared with equally common non-associated chains, HLA-associated TCR beta chains in a later analysis were more clonally expanded and had lower generation probabilities. Strong co-occurrence of HLA alleles, especially DR and DQ, made assigning TCR associations to individual alleles difficult. Across donors, most TCR sequences were observed very rarely, whereas some public TCRs were present in many individuals. Compared with the approximately 600-donor mean, donors in an Asian-associated ancestry cluster had fewer N-insertions in productive TCRs, according to a later genetic analysis. Cytomegalovirus status was reported to be diagnosed by the classifier with high specificity and sensitivity in both the original and validation cohorts.

The cohort comprised some 700 healthy bone marrow donors. At the time of sampling, every cohort member was nominally healthy, though immune exposures that went unrecorded were likely present. Of the 690 or so cohort members, about 280 had positive CMV serostatus and approximately 360 had negative CMV serostatus, and CMV serostatus was not recorded for the donor. Every donor gave a peripheral blood sample, and the peripheral blood mononuclear cells from that sample were used for TCR beta sequencing. Genomic DNA extraction from the blood cell samples was performed with the Qiagen DNeasy Blood Extraction Kit. In the case of this clone: Its binding antigen is unknown. Per-base qualities were not stored, and no clone one base away is much larger.

The germline V gene encodes CDR1 SGDLS and CDR2 YYNGEE. V is cut by 1 base and J by 4 bases, and the space between the germline ends is 10 bases. From the cysteine through the phenylalanine, the CDR3 covers 14 amino acids. Here the CDR3 DNA is all that survives: 42 bases in frame from base 1. Receptors were amplified or captured by the immunoSEQ multiplex PCR assay. The multiplex PCR relied on a mix of 60 forward primers for TCR Vbeta segments and 13 reverse primers for TCR Jbeta segments. Amplification of the CDR3 region of rearranged TCR beta genes was performed with a multiplex PCR assay on genomic DNA. On the Illumina HiSeq System, the amplified TCR beta libraries were sequenced as 87-base-pair reads. The original methods were these. Across the 600 to 700 repertoires, a later analysis counted some 80 million unique TCR beta chains, around 10 million of which were shared by at least two donors. Raw reads were error-corrected and collapsed into unique sequences by a nearest-neighbor algorithm in which closely related sequences were merged to remove PCR and sequencing errors. To assign V, D and J gene segments, CDR3 sequences were aligned to IMGT reference sequences. For a sequence to be retained, a match of at least six nucleotides was required to both a V gene segment and a J gene segment. A rearrangement was called productive if the CDR3 had no stop codons and remained in frame with V and J, and every other rearrangement was called non-productive. Following IMGT convention, CDR3 was defined as the stretch from the second conserved V-encoded cysteine to the conserved J-encoded phenylalanine. The earlier analysis of 587 of the donors excluded any sequence lacking an unambiguous match to a single V gene segment. An earlier analysis of a few hundred of the donors called V segments functional above 56.7% productive rearrangements and segregating when the between-donor standard deviation exceeded 5%. A statistical classification framework was built to diagnose cytomegalovirus status from the catalog of TCR beta chain sequences. V and J gene assignment, in a later analysis, came from comparing TCR nucleotide sequences with IMGT/GENE-DB human TR gene sequences. A later analysis assigned CDR3 sequences and most-parsimonious VDJ recombination scenarios with the TCRdist pipeline. In a later analysis, each TCR beta chain was defined by its CDR3 amino acid sequence together with its V-gene family, and reads lacking a unique V-gene family were excluded. As a way to deal with suspected cross-contamination and a sequencing artifact, a later analysis dropped over 550 nucleotide sequences that were highly shared and had low generation probability. In a later analysis, a clonal expansion index for each public chain was calculated from normalized within-repertoire ranks of inferred template counts. A later analysis computed generation probabilities with a VDJ recombination model fitted to out-of-frame rearrangements, and checked the results against IGoR. In a later analysis, TCR-TCR, TCR-HLA and TCR-CMV co-occurrence was scored with hypergeometric tests, and a repertoire-size bias correction was applied to TCR pairs. In a later analysis, false discovery rates were estimated by permuting HLA or CMV assignments 20 times. In a later analysis, co-occurring TCRs were grouped with DBSCAN, and TCRdist sequence similarity was added when clustering was performed within HLA-allele-positive subsets. Repertoires with fewer than 30,000 or more than 120,000 public chains were left out of co-occurrence clustering, as were a handful of repertoires with anomalous nucleotide sharing. TCRdb's version of the immuneACCESS table is confined to in-frame rearrangements and falls short of the full clone set. An unresolved V gene accounts for under half of the shortfall where checked; the remainder is of unknown origin. D and trimming come from the DNA, and the V and J calls and clone size come from that table. Counted in this sample were about 150,000 clones; roughly 70% of them appeared once. 1.5% to 2% of the sample belongs to the ten largest clones.

The sequence came from a human donor in good health. Material: PBMCs. Recombination connected TRBV9 to TRBJ2-3; the D gene is perhaps TRBD2, from 5 matching bases. The CDR3 region has the sequence CASSVSGVADTQYF. The DNA sequence is as follows: TGTGCCAGCAGCGTATCCGGGGTGGCAGATACGCAGTATTTT.